This entry is about one T cell receptor beta chain. Using immunoSEQ multiplex PCR, the repertoire was profiled, and TCRdb retains in-frame clones only, with some absent. The table records 150,000 to 200,000 clones, roughly 82% of them present only once. The data were obtained in a study of cytomegalovirus exposure and HLA in healthy donors. From germline, CDR1 is PRHDT and CDR2 FYEKMQ (reference sequence). This CDR3 spans 15 amino acids. V was pared by 2 bases and J by 0 bases, with 1 base of the junction left unmatched. This TCR was sampled from a woman under 30 in good health and CMV-seronegative. The sequencing sample was made of PBMCs. This rearrangement joins TRBV13 to TRBJ2-1, with TRBD2 matching over 7 bases. The chain's CDR3 is CASSLLAASYNEQFF. CDR3 coding DNA: TGTGCCAGCAGCTTACTAGCGGCCTCCTACAATGAGCAGTTCTTC.